The rows below give T cell receptor beta chains drawn from one sample of a study of cytomegalovirus exposure and HLA in healthy donors. Libraries were prepared by immunoSEQ multiplex PCR; TCRdb keeps only in-frame clonotypes and omits some of them. This table has over 200,000 clones, around four fifths appearing once. Sequences were obtained from PBMCs. Receptor source: a woman in her fifties or sixties in good health and CMV-seropositive. CDR3s include the opening cysteine and the closing phenylalanine or tryptophan. Fields, in order: J gene, V gene, D gene, clone size, CDR3 DNA, CDR3 protein. D genes are given only for firm matches. For some rows the clone size is stated as once, few or many, or as a class when expanded; others skip it.

j_call: TRBJ2-7; v_call: TRBV6-4; d_call: TRBD1; clone_size: few; cdr3_nt: TGTGCCAGCAGTGATCGGACAGGGGCCCATCTTTACGAGCAGTACTTC; cdr3_aa: CASSDRTGAHLYEQYF
j_call: TRBJ1-2; v_call: TRBV30; d_call: TRBD1; clone_size: -; cdr3_nt: TGTGCCTGGAGTCTCACAGGGGGCTATGGCTACACCTTC; cdr3_aa: CAWSLTGGYGYTF
j_call: TRBJ2-1; v_call: TRBV19; d_call: -; clone_size: -; cdr3_nt: TGTGCCAGTAGTATGGGACTGACCTACAATGAGCAGTTCTTC; cdr3_aa: CASSMGLTYNEQFF
j_call: TRBJ2-7; v_call: TRBV9; d_call: -; clone_size: -; cdr3_nt: TGTGCCAGCAGCGTAGGGGGCCGTGGCGAGCAGTACTTC; cdr3_aa: CASSVGGRGEQYF
j_call: TRBJ2-2; v_call: TRBV7-9; d_call: TRBD1; clone_size: -; cdr3_nt: TGTGCCAGCACCCAGGGGGTCAGGTACACCGGGGAGCTGTTTTTT; cdr3_aa: CASTQGVRYTGELFF
j_call: TRBJ2-2; v_call: TRBV7-9; d_call: -; clone_size: -; cdr3_nt: TGTGCCAGCAGCCCCTCGTCCCGGACCGGGGAGCTGTTTTTT; cdr3_aa: CASSPSSRTGELFF
j_call: TRBJ1-5; v_call: TRBV19; d_call: TRBD1; clone_size: -; cdr3_nt: TGTGCCAGTACCCCGACAGGGAACGGGAATCAGCCCCAGCATTTT; cdr3_aa: CASTPTGNGNQPQHF
j_call: TRBJ2-7; v_call: TRBV7-3; d_call: TRBD1; clone_size: few; cdr3_nt: TGTGCCAGCAGCACGACAGGGGGCAACGAGCAGTACTTC; cdr3_aa: CASSTTGGNEQYF
j_call: TRBJ2-1; v_call: TRBV5-1; d_call: -; clone_size: -; cdr3_nt: TGCGCCAGCAGCTTGGTTCCGGCGGCAGAAGAGTTCTTC; cdr3_aa: CASSLVPAAEEFF
j_call: TRBJ2-2; v_call: TRBV7-2; d_call: TRBD2; clone_size: -; cdr3_nt: TGTGCCAGCCGGGGCGGGGGATGGACCGGGGAGCTGTTTTTT; cdr3_aa: CASRGGGWTGELFF
j_call: TRBJ2-1; v_call: TRBV11-2; d_call: -; clone_size: -; cdr3_nt: TGTGCCAGCAGTTCCCCTAGTGGTAGTTACAATGAGCAGTTCTTC; cdr3_aa: CASSSPSGSYNEQFF
j_call: TRBJ2-3; v_call: TRBV15; d_call: -; clone_size: -; cdr3_nt: TGTGCCACCAGCAGAGATAAGGGGGCGGGGGGAAGCACAGATACGCAGTATTTT; cdr3_aa: CATSRDKGAGGSTDTQYF
j_call: TRBJ2-3; v_call: TRBV14; d_call: TRBD1; clone_size: -; cdr3_nt: TGTGCCAGCCGGACAGGGCTTTGGGATACGCAGTATTTT; cdr3_aa: CASRTGLWDTQYF
j_call: TRBJ1-1; v_call: TRBV7-9; d_call: -; clone_size: -; cdr3_nt: TGTGCCAGCAGCTTAGATCCAGGGATAAACACTGAAGCTTTCTTT; cdr3_aa: CASSLDPGINTEAFF
j_call: TRBJ1-2; v_call: TRBV2; d_call: -; clone_size: few; cdr3_nt: TGTGCCAGCAATTCGGTCCCCATGGGTGGGACGGGGGGCAACTATGGCTACACCTTC; cdr3_aa: CASNSVPMGGTGGNYGYTF
j_call: TRBJ1-5; v_call: TRBV7-9; d_call: -; clone_size: -; cdr3_nt: TGTGCCAGCAGCTTAGGGGCGGGTAGGGTCAATCAGCCCCAGCATTTT; cdr3_aa: CASSLGAGRVNQPQHF
j_call: TRBJ1-2; v_call: TRBV6-6; d_call: -; clone_size: -; cdr3_nt: TGTGCCAGCAGTCTCCTAGCTCAGACTTCTAACTATGGCTACACCTTC; cdr3_aa: CASSLLAQTSNYGYTF
j_call: TRBJ2-5; v_call: TRBV5-4; d_call: -; clone_size: -; cdr3_nt: TGTGCCAGCAGCCTGCCGGGGAATACCCAAGAGACCCAGTACTTC; cdr3_aa: CASSLPGNTQETQYF
j_call: TRBJ2-7; v_call: TRBV20-1; d_call: -; clone_size: -; cdr3_nt: TGCAGTGCTAGCCCCGGGGTTGGGCAGTACTTC; cdr3_aa: CSASPGVGQYF
j_call: TRBJ2-1; v_call: TRBV6-1; d_call: -; clone_size: -; cdr3_nt: TGTGCCAGCAGTGAATACGGAGGGGCCCTCCGGGGGAATGAGCAGTTCTTC; cdr3_aa: CASSEYGGALRGNEQFF
j_call: TRBJ1-2; v_call: TRBV30; d_call: -; clone_size: -; cdr3_nt: TGTGCCTGGGGACAGTCCTATGGCTACACCTTC; cdr3_aa: CAWGQSYGYTF
j_call: TRBJ1-2; v_call: TRBV5-1; d_call: -; clone_size: -; cdr3_nt: TGCGCCAGCAGCTTCCCCGGGGGGATAGATGGCTACACCTTC; cdr3_aa: CASSFPGGIDGYTF
j_call: TRBJ2-7; v_call: TRBV6-5; d_call: TRBD2; clone_size: -; cdr3_nt: TGTGCCAGCAGTTACTCAGTTGCGGGAGGCTCCTACGAGCAGTACTTC; cdr3_aa: CASSYSVAGGSYEQYF
j_call: TRBJ2-1; v_call: TRBV6-5; d_call: TRBD2; clone_size: once; cdr3_nt: TGTGCCAGCAGTTACCGGGAGGGCGGTGAGCAGTTCTTC; cdr3_aa: CASSYREGGEQFF
j_call: TRBJ2-1; v_call: TRBV5-1; d_call: TRBD2; clone_size: -; cdr3_nt: TGCGCCAGCAGCTTTAAAGGACTAGCGAGTGAGCAGTTCTTC; cdr3_aa: CASSFKGLASEQFF
j_call: TRBJ1-5; v_call: TRBV7-2; d_call: TRBD1; clone_size: -; cdr3_nt: TGTGCCAGCAGCTCGTTGACAGGGGAGGTTAATCAGCCCCAGCATTTT; cdr3_aa: CASSSLTGEVNQPQHF
j_call: TRBJ2-1; v_call: TRBV5-4; d_call: -; clone_size: -; cdr3_nt: TGTGCCAGCAGCTCCGTCTCCTACAATGAGCAGTTCTTC; cdr3_aa: CASSSVSYNEQFF
j_call: TRBJ2-7; v_call: TRBV7-9; d_call: TRBD2; clone_size: -; cdr3_nt: TGTGCCAGCAGCTTAAACAGCGGGGGGGCCGATGGCCACGAGCAGTACTTC; cdr3_aa: CASSLNSGGADGHEQYF
j_call: TRBJ1-2; v_call: TRBV6-1; d_call: -; clone_size: -; cdr3_nt: TGTGCCAGCAGTGAAGCGGGACTAAGCTATGGCTACACCTTC; cdr3_aa: CASSEAGLSYGYTF
j_call: TRBJ2-1; v_call: TRBV9; d_call: TRBD2; clone_size: -; cdr3_nt: TGTGCCAGCAGTTATAGCGGGGGGGCCACCTACAATGAGCAGTTCTTC; cdr3_aa: CASSYSGGATYNEQFF
j_call: TRBJ2-7; v_call: TRBV10-3; d_call: TRBD1; clone_size: few; cdr3_nt: TGTGCCATCAGTGAGTACAGGGGTTCAGCGTACGAGCAGTACTTC; cdr3_aa: CAISEYRGSAYEQYF
j_call: TRBJ1-4; v_call: TRBV4-3; d_call: -; clone_size: -; cdr3_nt: TGCGCCAGCAGCCGTTCGGGAACTAATGAAAAACTGTTTTTT; cdr3_aa: CASSRSGTNEKLFF
j_call: TRBJ1-1; v_call: TRBV5-1; d_call: TRBD1; clone_size: -; cdr3_nt: TGCGCCAGCAGCTTTGCAAGGGACAGGGGGCGTCGGAACACTGAAGCTTTCTTT; cdr3_aa: CASSFARDRGRRNTEAFF
j_call: TRBJ1-5; v_call: TRBV5-6; d_call: TRBD1; clone_size: few; cdr3_nt: TGTGCCAGCAGCTTGGCCAGGGACAGACAGAGCAATCAGCCCCAGCATTTT; cdr3_aa: CASSLARDRQSNQPQHF
j_call: TRBJ2-1; v_call: TRBV6-6; d_call: -; clone_size: -; cdr3_nt: TGTGCCAGCGAGGAGGGGCCCAGCTCCTACAATGAGCAGTTCTTC; cdr3_aa: CASEEGPSSYNEQFF
j_call: TRBJ2-2; v_call: TRBV19; d_call: TRBD2; clone_size: -; cdr3_nt: TGTGCCAGTAGTACCTCCCGGCGGGAGCGGGCCGGGGAGCTGTTTTTT; cdr3_aa: CASSTSRRERAGELFF
j_call: TRBJ2-3; v_call: TRBV6-5; d_call: -; clone_size: -; cdr3_nt: TGTGCCAGCAGTTACAGAGCGGGACAGGGCACAGATACGCAGTATTTT; cdr3_aa: CASSYRAGQGTDTQYF
j_call: TRBJ2-5; v_call: TRBV6-6; d_call: TRBD1; clone_size: once; cdr3_nt: TGTGCCAGCAGTTACTCATGGGACAGGTTAGAGACCCAGTACTTC; cdr3_aa: CASSYSWDRLETQYF
j_call: TRBJ1-1; v_call: TRBV5-6; d_call: -; clone_size: -; cdr3_nt: TGTGCCAGCAGTCCGGCGGGGGGCTACCCCGGGACTGAAGCTTTCTTT; cdr3_aa: CASSPAGGYPGTEAFF
j_call: TRBJ1-1; v_call: TRBV30; d_call: -; clone_size: few; cdr3_nt: TGTGCCTATGAGACAGGAGACACTGAAGCTTTCTTT; cdr3_aa: CAYETGDTEAFF